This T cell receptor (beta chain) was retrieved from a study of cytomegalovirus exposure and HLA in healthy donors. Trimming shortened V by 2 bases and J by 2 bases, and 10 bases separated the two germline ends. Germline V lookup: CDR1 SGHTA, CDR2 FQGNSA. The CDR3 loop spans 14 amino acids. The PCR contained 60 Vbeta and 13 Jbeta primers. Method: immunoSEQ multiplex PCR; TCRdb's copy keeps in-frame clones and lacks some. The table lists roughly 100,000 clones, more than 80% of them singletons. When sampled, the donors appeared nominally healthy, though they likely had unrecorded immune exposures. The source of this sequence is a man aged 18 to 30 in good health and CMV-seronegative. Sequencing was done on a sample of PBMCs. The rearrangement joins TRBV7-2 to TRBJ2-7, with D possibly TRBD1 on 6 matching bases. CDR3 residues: CASSLRTVPYEQYF. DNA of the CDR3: TGTGCCAGCAGCTTACGGACAGTACCCTACGAGCAGTACTTC.